Below, 13 T cell receptor beta chains from the same sample are listed, as sequenced in a study of cytomegalovirus exposure and HLA in healthy donors (dated by TCRdb to about 2017). Library preparation used the immunoSEQ multiplex PCR assay. A mixture of 60 forward primers for TCR Vbeta segments and 13 reverse primers for TCR Jbeta segments was used in the multiplex PCR. Drawn from immuneACCESS, this table holds only the in-frame rearrangements with V and J called that TCRdb kept. Clones are partly lost; checked studies trace under half to an unresolved V gene and leave the rest unexplained. This sample lists 150,000 to 200,000 clones; roughly 86% were detected once. Around 5% of the sample rests with the top ten. The material sequenced was PBMCs. Receptor source: a girl between 5 and 17 years old in good health and CMV-seropositive.

V is TRBV2 and J is TRBJ1-5, with D uncertain. With 6 bases removed from V and 3 bases from J, the gap between germline ends came to 6 bases. Per the germline V gene, CDR1 is SNHLY and CDR2 is FYNNEI. The CDR3 extends over 12 amino acids. The CDR3 DNA reads as TGTGCCAGCAGGTCCCACAATCAGCCCCAGCATTTT. Translation: CASRSHNQPQHF.

The chain carries TRBV5-6 and TRBJ1-2, with D possibly TRBD1 on 6 matching bases. This CDR3 spans 14 amino acids. The germline CDR1 and CDR2 sequences are SGHDT and YYEEEE. V shed 2 bases and J shed 7 bases, with 15 bases lying between them. CDR3: CASSLPGVGFGYTF. The DNA for the CDR3 is TGTGCCAGCAGCTTACCAGGGGTAGGATTTGGCTACACCTTC.

The chain combines TRBV18 with TRBJ1-2; D remains unclear. Looked up from germline, CDR1 is KGHSH and CDR2 is LQKENI. V lost 3 bases, J lost 4 bases, and 9 bases lay in between. This CDR3 is built from 13 residues. For the CDR3, the DNA is TGTGCCAGCTCACCTCCAGGAAGCTATGGCTACACCTTC. Protein sequence: CASSPPGSYGYTF.

The rearrangement joins TRBV4-1 to TRBJ2-1, with 7 positions matching TRBD2. J was trimmed by 5 bases and V by 1 base; bases with no gene match: 2. This CDR3 is 14 amino acids long. Germline CDR1 reads MGHRA; CDR2 reads YSYEKL. The DNA for the CDR3 is TGCGCCAGCAGCCAAGCAGCGGGGAACAATGAGCAGTTCTTC. Its translation: CASSQAAGNNEQFF.

The chain carries TRBV5-5 and TRBJ1-2; 10 positions match TRBD1. The CDR3 is made up of 16 amino acids. Germline V gene data show CDR1 as SGHKS and CDR2 as YYEKEE (reference sequence). V lost 0 bases, J lost 4 bases, and 6 bases stayed unmatched. CDR3 DNA sequence: TGTGCCAGCAGCTTGGAGACAGGGGGCCGGCGCTATGGCTACACCTTC. Translating gives CASSLETGGRRYGYTF.

The chain joins TRBV29-1 to TRBJ1-2, with TRBD1 as a possible D gene (5 bases). This CDR3 region has 12 residues. Germline CDR1 and CDR2: SQVTM and ANQGSEA. V gave up 6 bases and J gave up 5 bases, with 13 bases separating them. The CDR3 sequence: CSVGGHRYGYTF. For the CDR3, the DNA is TGCAGCGTAGGTGGACACCGTTATGGCTACACCTTC. The full variable domain, completed using reference TRBV29-1 and TRBJ1-2, is SAVISQKPSRDICQRGTSLTIQCQVDSQVTMMFWYRQQPGQSLTLIATANQGSEATYESGFVIDKFPISRPNLTFSTLTVSNMSPEDSSIYLCSVGGHRYGYTFGSGTRLTVV.

In its sample, this clone was seen once. This chain connects TRBV6-1 to TRBJ1-2, with TRBD1 matching 7 bases. Germline assignment: CDR1 MNHNS and CDR2 SASEGT. With 5 bases clipped from V and 8 bases from J, the junction kept 8 bases outside the gene matches. The CDR3 contains 13 residues. The CDR3 reads CASSTGTDRGYTF. For the CDR3, the DNA is TGTGCCAGCAGTACCGGGACAGACAGAGGCTACACCTTC.

This chain links TRBV15 with TRBJ2-5; no reliable D call. The CDR3 contains 13 residues. Germline V gene data show CDR1 as LNHNV and CDR2 as YYDKDF (reference sequence). The V end lost 4 bases, the J end lost 2 bases, and 8 bases lay between the germline ends. CDR3 in amino acids: CATSIDIQETQYF. In DNA form, the CDR3 reads TGTGCCACCAGCATTGACATTCAAGAGACCCAGTACTTC.

This clone occurred a few times. This specimen includes other DNA sequences encoding the same CDR3. V usage is TRBV10-3 and J usage is TRBJ1-5; D is possibly TRBD1 (5 bases). Germline V gene data show CDR1 as ENHRY and CDR2 as SYGVKD. The length of the CDR3 is 14 residues. Trimming pared 6 bases from V and 3 bases from J, leaving 12 bases between. Written as DNA, the CDR3 is TGTGCCATCAGAGAAGACAGCCTCAATCAGCCCCAGCATTTT. Residues: CAIREDSLNQPQHF.

This clone has a handful of counts. The rearrangement links TRBV6-1 to TRBJ1-2; TRBD1 aligns across 7 bases. The trim removed 6 bases at V and 7 bases at J, leaving 11 bases unmatched. The germline V gene has CDR1 MNHNS and CDR2 SASEGT. The CDR3 is 14 residues long. DNA for the CDR3: TGTGCCAGCAGAGGCCTTGGGACAGCACTTGGCTACACCTTC. This sequence encodes CASRGLGTALGYTF.

The rearrangement uses TRBV11-2 and TRBJ2-7; 8 bases fit TRBD1. J was trimmed by 7 bases and V by 4 bases; bases with no gene match: 15. The CDR3 runs to 16 residues. The germline V gene has CDR1 SGHAT and CDR2 FQNNGV. As DNA, the CDR3 is TGTGCCAGCAGCTCTGTTTCGGGCAGGGGGCCTCGTGAGCAGTACTTC. This sequence encodes CASSSVSGRGPREQYF. The variable domain in full, completed from reference TRBV11-2 and TRBJ2-7, reads EAGVAQSPRYKIIEKRQSVAFWCNPISGHATLYWYQQILGQGPKLLIQFQNNGVVDDSQLPKDRFSAERLKGVDSTLKIQPAKLEDSAVYLCASSSVSGRGPREQYFGPGTRLTVT.

The CDR3 protein is CASSPDGQETQYF. The CDR3 DNA sequence: TGTGCCAGCAGCCCCGACGGGCAAGAGACCCAGTACTTC. The chain has TRBV5-6 and TRBJ2-5; D uncertain. The CDR3 is 13 residues long. Trimming pared 4 bases from V and 2 bases from J, leaving 9 bases between. The V gene's germline CDR1 is SGHDT and CDR2 YYEEEE.

The chain uses TRBV19 and TRBJ1-5; no clear D. V gave up 1 base and J gave up 1 base, with 17 bases separating them. This CDR3 has 18 residues. CDR1 and CDR2 (germline): LNHDA, SQIVND (reference sequence). CDR3 in DNA: TGTGCCAGTAGTATAGGAGGAGAATCGTTCTTAAGCAATCAGCCCCAGCATTTT. Its translation: CASSIGGESFLSNQPQHF.